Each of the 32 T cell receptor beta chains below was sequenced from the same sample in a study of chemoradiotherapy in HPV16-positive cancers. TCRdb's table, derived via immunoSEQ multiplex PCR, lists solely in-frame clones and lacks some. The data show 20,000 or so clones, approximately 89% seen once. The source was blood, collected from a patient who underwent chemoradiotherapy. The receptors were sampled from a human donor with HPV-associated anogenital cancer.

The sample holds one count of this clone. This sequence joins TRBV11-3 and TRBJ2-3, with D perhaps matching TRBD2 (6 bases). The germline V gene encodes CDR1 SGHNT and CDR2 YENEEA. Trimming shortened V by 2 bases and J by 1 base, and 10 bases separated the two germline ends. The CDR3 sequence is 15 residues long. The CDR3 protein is CASSLLGEGTDTQYF. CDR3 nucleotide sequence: TGTGCCAGCAGCTTACTGGGGGAGGGCACAGATACGCAGTATTTT.

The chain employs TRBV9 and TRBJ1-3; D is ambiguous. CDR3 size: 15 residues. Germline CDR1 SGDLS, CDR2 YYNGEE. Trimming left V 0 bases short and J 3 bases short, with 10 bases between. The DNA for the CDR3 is TGTGCCAGCAGCGTAGTTGGAGGGTTTGGAAACACCATATATTTT. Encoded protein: CASSVVGGFGNTIYF.

The CDR3 DNA sequence: TGCAGCGTTGTTAGGGGGCATGGCACAGATACGCAGTATTTT. It yields the protein CSVVRGHGTDTQYF. The chain is built from TRBV29-1 and TRBJ2-3; TRBD1 matches at 7 bases. Germline CDR1 is SQVTM and CDR2 is ANQGSEA. This CDR3 region has 14 residues. V lost 4 bases, J lost 1 base, and 5 bases stayed unmatched.

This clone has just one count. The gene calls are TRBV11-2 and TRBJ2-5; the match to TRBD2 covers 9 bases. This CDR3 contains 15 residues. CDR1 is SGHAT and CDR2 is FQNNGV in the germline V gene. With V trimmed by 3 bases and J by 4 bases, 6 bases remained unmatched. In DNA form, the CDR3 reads TGTGCCAGCAGCTTTGAGCGGGGGGTTGTAGAGACCCAGTACTTC. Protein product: CASSFERGVVETQYF.

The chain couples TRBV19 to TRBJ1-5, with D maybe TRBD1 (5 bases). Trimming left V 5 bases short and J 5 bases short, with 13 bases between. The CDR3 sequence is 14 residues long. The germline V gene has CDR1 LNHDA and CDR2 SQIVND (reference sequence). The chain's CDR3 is CASSALGTDQPQHF. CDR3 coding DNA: TGTGCCAGTAGTGCCCTAGGGACTGATCAGCCCCAGCATTTT.

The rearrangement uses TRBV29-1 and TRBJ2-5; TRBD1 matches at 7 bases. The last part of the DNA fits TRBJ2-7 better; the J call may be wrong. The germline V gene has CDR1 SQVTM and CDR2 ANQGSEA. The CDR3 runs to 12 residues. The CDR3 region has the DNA TGCAGCGTGCGGACAGGTTCCTACGAGCAGTACTTC. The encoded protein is CSVRTGSYEQYF.

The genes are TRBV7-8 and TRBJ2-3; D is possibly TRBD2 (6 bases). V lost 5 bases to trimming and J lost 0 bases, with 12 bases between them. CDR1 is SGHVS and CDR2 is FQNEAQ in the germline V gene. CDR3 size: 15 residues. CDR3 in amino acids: CASSALSGSTDTQYF. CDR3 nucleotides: TGTGCCAGCAGCGCTCTTAGCGGAAGCACAGATACGCAGTATTTT. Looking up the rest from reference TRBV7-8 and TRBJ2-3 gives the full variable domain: GAGVSQSPRYKVAKRGQDVALRCDPISGHVSLFWYQQALGQGPEFLTYFQNEAQLDKSGLPSDRFFAERPEGSVSTLKIQRTQQEDSAVYLCASSALSGSTDTQYFGPGTRLTVL.

Here the CDR3 DNA reads TGTGCCAGCAGTTACGAAAGGGTAGGAACTGAAGCTTTCTTT. The encoded protein is CASSYERVGTEAFF. The J gene is TRBJ1-1, the V gene TRBV6-5; D is undetermined. This CDR3 contains 14 residues. With 2 bases removed from V and 5 bases from J, the gap between germline ends came to 12 bases. CDR1 is MNHEY, CDR2 SVGAGI, per germline.

CDR3 bases: TGTGCCAGCAGCCCTCCGGGACAGGGATTTAGCTCTGGAAACACCATATATTTT. Translation gives CASSPPGQGFSSGNTIYF. The gene calls are TRBV7-2 and TRBJ1-3; 9 bases map to TRBD1. The CDR3 sequence is 18 residues long. CDR1 and CDR2 (germline): SGHTA, FQGNSA. Trimming at V came to 5 bases and at J to 0 bases, leaving 11 bases not matched to a gene.

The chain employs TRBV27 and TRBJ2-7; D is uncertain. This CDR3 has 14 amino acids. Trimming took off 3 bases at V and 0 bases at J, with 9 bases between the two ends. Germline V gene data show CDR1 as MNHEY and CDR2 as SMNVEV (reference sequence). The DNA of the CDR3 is TGTGCCAGCAGTTTCTCTCTTAGCTCCTACGAGCAGTACTTC. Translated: CASSFSLSSYEQYF.

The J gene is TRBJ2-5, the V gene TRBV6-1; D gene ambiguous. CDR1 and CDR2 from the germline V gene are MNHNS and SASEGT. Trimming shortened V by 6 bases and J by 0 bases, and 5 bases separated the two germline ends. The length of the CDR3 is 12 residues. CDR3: CASRLYQETQYF. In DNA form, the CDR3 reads TGTGCCAGCAGATTGTACCAAGAGACCCAGTACTTC.

The CDR3 nucleotides read TGTGCCAGCAGTGGGGGACAACCTAGGCCCCAGCATTTT. Protein: CASSGGQPRPQHF. V gene TRBV2 combines with J gene TRBJ1-5; a possible D gene is TRBD1 (6 bases). The CDR3 has 13 amino acids. V lost 4 bases and J 9 bases, leaving 13 bases between the germline ends. Germline V gene data show CDR1 as SNHLY and CDR2 as FYNNEI.

CDR3 DNA: TGTGCCAGCAGCGTCTACGGCTACAATGAGCAGTTCTTC. Its translation: CASSVYGYNEQFF. The chain carries TRBV5-6 and TRBJ2-1; D gene ambiguous. The CDR3 is 13 residues long. In germline, CDR1 is SGHDT, CDR2 YYEEEE. With 4 bases removed from V and 3 bases from J, the gap between germline ends came to 8 bases.

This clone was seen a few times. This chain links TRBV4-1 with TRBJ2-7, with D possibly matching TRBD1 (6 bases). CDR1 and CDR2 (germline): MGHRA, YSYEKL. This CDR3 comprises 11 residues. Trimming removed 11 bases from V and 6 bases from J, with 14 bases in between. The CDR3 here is CAGSGVGEQYF. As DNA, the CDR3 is TGCGCCGGATCAGGGGTAGGCGAGCAGTACTTC.

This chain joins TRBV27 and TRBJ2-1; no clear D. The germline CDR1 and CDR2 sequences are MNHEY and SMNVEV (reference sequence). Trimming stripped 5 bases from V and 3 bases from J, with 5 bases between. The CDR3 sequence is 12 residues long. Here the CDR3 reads CASSPRYNEQFF. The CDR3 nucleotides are TGTGCCAGCAGTCCCCGCTACAATGAGCAGTTCTTC.

CDR3 nucleotides: TGTGCCAGCAGCGTAGGGGTAGGGCGGACCACCGGGGAGCTGTTTTTT. Encoded protein: CASSVGVGRTTGELFF. The chain uses TRBV9 and TRBJ2-2; D gene uncertain. The ends were cut back, 0 bases at V and 4 bases at J, with 13 bases in the middle. Looked up from germline, CDR1 is SGDLS and CDR2 is YYNGEE. The CDR3 has 16 residues.

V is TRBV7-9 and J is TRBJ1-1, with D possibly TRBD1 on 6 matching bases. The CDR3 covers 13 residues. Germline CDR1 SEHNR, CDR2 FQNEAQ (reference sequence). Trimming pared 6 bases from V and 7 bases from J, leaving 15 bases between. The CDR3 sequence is CASRRGGAVEAFF. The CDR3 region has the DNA TGTGCCAGCAGGCGCGGGGGCGCAGTTGAAGCTTTCTTT.

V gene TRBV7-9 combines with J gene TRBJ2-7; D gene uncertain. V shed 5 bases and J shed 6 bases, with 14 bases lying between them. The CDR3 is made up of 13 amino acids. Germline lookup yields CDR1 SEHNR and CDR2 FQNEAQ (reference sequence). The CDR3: CASSANSVGEQYF. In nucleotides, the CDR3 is TGTGCCAGCAGCGCAAACTCAGTGGGCGAGCAGTACTTC.

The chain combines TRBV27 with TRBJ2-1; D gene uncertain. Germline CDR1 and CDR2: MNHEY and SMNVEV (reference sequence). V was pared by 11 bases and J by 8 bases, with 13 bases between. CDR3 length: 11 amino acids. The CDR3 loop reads CAASSRYEQFF. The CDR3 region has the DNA TGTGCCGCCTCAAGTCGGTATGAGCAGTTCTTC.

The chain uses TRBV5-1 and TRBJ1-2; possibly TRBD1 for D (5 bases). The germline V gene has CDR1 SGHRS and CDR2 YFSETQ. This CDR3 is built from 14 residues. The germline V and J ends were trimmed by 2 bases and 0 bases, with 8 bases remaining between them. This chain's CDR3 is CASSLGHSNYGYTF. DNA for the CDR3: TGCGCCAGCAGCTTAGGACATTCTAACTATGGCTACACCTTC.

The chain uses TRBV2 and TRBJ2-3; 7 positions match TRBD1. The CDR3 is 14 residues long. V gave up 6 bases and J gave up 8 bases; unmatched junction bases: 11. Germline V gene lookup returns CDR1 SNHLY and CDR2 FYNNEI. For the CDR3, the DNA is TGTGCCAGCAGAGAACAGGGGCCTTCAGGTACGCAGTATTTT. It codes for CASREQGPSGTQYF.

Here the CDR3 DNA reads TGTGCCAGACTAGAGGGGACAAAATCCTACGAGCAGTACTTC. This encodes CARLEGTKSYEQYF. J is TRBJ2-7 and V is TRBV19; the D gene is possibly TRBD1 (6 bases). The CDR3 contains 14 residues. Germline loops: CDR1 LNHDA, CDR2 SQIVND (reference sequence). V shed 9 bases and J shed 1 base, with 16 bases lying between them.

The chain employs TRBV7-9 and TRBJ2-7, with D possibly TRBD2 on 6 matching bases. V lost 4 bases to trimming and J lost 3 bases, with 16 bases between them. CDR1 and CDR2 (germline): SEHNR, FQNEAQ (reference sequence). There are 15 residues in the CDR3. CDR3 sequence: CASSSVGAGIYEQYF. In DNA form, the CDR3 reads TGTGCCAGCAGCTCGGTAGGAGCGGGCATCTACGAGCAGTACTTC.

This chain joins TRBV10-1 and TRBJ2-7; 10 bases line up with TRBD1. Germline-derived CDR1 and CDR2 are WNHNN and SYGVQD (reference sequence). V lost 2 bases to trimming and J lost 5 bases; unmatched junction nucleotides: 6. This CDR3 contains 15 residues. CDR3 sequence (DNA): TGCGCCAGCAGTGAGCCCGGGACAGGGGTAAACGAGCAGTACTTC. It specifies CASSEPGTGVNEQYF.

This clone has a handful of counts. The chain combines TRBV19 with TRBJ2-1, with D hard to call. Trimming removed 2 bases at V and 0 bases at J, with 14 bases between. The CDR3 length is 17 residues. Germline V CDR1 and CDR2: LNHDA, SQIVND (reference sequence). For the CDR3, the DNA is TGTGCCAGTAGTATATACTCCGGTTTGAACTCCTACAATGAGCAGTTCTTC. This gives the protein CASSIYSGLNSYNEQFF.

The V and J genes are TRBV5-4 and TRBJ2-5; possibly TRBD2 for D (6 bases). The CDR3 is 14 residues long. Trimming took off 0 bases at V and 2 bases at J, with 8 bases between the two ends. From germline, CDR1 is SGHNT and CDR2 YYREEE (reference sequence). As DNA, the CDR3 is TGTGCCAGCAGCTTGGGTAGCGGACAAGAGACCCAGTACTTC. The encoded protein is CASSLGSGQETQYF. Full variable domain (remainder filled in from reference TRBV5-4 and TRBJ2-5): ETGVTQSPTHLIKTRGQQVTLRCSSQSGHNTVSWYQQALGQGPQFIFQYYREEENGRGNFPPRFSGLQFPNYSSELNVNALELDDSALYLCASSLGSGQETQYFGPGTRLLVL.

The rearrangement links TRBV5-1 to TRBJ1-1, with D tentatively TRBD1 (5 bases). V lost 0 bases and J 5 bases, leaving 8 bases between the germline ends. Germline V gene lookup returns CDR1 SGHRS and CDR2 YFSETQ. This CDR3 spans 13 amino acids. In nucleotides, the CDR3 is TGCGCCAGCAGCTTGGACGGGGGTACTGAAGCTTTCTTT. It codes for CASSLDGGTEAFF.

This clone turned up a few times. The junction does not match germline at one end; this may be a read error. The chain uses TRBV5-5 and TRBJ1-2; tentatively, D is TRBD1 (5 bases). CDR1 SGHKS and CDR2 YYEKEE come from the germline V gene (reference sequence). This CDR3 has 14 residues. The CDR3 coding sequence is TGTGCCAGCAGCTACTACGGGACTGATCTAATTCCCCACTTC. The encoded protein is CASSYYGTDLIPHF.

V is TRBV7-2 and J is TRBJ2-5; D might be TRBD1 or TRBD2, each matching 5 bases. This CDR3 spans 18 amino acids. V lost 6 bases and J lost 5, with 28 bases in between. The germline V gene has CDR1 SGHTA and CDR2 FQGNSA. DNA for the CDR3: TGTGCCAGCAGTTCACGCCCCGGGACGATTCTCCCTATGGAGACCCAGTACTTC. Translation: CASSSRPGTILPMETQYF.

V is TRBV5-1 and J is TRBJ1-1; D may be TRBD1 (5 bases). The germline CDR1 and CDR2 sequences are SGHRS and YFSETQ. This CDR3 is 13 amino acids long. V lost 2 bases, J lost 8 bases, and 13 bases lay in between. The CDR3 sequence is CASSFEGLREAFF. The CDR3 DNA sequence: TGCGCCAGCAGCTTCGAGGGGCTGAGGGAAGCTTTCTTT.

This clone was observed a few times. As DNA, the CDR3 is TGTGCCAGCGCGGCTAGCGGGAGGTCGGATAAGTACTTC. Protein sequence: CASAASGRSDKYF. This chain joins TRBV14 and TRBJ2-7, with 11 bases lining up with TRBD2. Germline CDR1 reads SGHDN; CDR2 reads FVKESK. The CDR3 has 13 residues. The J segment lost 11 bases and the V segment lost 8 bases, leaving 11 bases of the junction unmatched.

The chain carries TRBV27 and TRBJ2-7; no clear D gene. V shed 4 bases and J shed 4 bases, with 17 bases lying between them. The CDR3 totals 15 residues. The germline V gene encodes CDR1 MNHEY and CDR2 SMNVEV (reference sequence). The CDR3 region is CASSSPLRSLYEQYF. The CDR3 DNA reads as TGTGCCAGCAGTTCCCCCCTTAGGAGTCTGTACGAGCAGTACTTC.